This T cell receptor (beta chain) stems from a study of graft-versus-host responses after intestinal transplantation. Clones were read by immunoSEQ multiplex PCR, and TCRdb kept only the in-frame ones, dropping some. There are tens of thousands of clones in the sample; 30% to 40% occur only once, and about 9.3% lies in the top ten. By sample share, this clone is medium-sized (0.01 to 0.1%). The researchers put 200,000 CFSE-labeled responder cells into plates with 200,000 irradiated, violet-dye-labeled stimulator cells. Material: alloreactive CD8+ T cells from a mixed lymphocyte reaction culture, obtained before intestinal transplant. Subset here: CFSE-low proliferating T cells sorted from roughly 6-day pre-transplant mixed lymphocyte reaction (GvH or HvG direction). The receptor was isolated from a human patient who received an intestinal transplant.

CDR3 sequence: CASSILAGGLDTQYF. CDR3 DNA sequence: TGTGCCAGTAGTATCCTAGCGGGAGGTCTAGATACGCAGTATTTT. The gene calls are TRBV19 and TRBJ2-3; 11 nucleotides line up with TRBD2. In germline, CDR1 is LNHDA, CDR2 SQIVND (reference sequence). The CDR3 extends over 15 amino acids. Unmatched junction bases numbered 4, after V lost 3 bases and J lost 5 bases.